Presented here are 8 T cell receptor beta chains from one specimen sequenced in a study of ipilimumab plus nivolumab after autologous stem cell transplantation (dated by TCRdb to the early 2020s). Library generation was performed with the immunoSEQ multiplex PCR assay. TCRdb mirrors the immuneACCESS table, restricted to in-frame sequences. Some clones are absent from its copies; in checked studies, under half trace to an unresolved V gene, and the reason for the others is unknown. The sample table contains around 45,000 clones; only one count was recorded for nearly 90% of them. The ten biggest clones cover roughly 1% of the sample. Sample: PBMCs, taken in a trial of ipilimumab plus nivolumab as post-transplant consolidation. Source of these receptors: a male donor with multiple myeloma.

The chain recombines TRBV27 with TRBJ2-1; 10 positions match TRBD1. Germline V lookup: CDR1 MNHEY, CDR2 SMNVEV (reference sequence). This CDR3 is 15 amino acids long. The J segment lost 7 bases and the V segment lost 0 bases, leaving 3 bases of the junction unmatched. In DNA form, the CDR3 reads TGTGCCAGCAGTTTATCGGGACAGGGGATTAATGAGCAGTTCTTC. As protein: CASSLSGQGINEQFF.

The chain recombines TRBV27 with TRBJ1-3; possible D gene TRBD1, 5 bases. Trimming left V 2 bases short and J 2 bases short, with 13 bases between. CDR3 length equals 16 residues. Germline-derived CDR1 and CDR2 are MNHEY and SMNVEV (reference sequence). DNA of the CDR3: TGTGCCAGCAGTTTAAGTCCGGACACCGCTGGAAACACCATATATTTT. It yields the protein CASSLSPDTAGNTIYF.

The V and J genes are TRBV7-3 and TRBJ1-5; 7 nucleotides agree with TRBD1. J was trimmed by 7 bases and V by 0 bases; bases with no gene match: 12. CDR3 length: 17 residues. Germline V CDR1 and CDR2: SGHTA, FQGTGA. The CDR3 coding sequence is TGTGCCAGCAGCTTAACGGGAAGGGGGCAATTAAACCAGCCCCAGCATTTT. Protein sequence: CASSLTGRGQLNQPQHF.

This chain connects TRBV9 to TRBJ1-3; D is perhaps TRBD1 (5 bases). The ends were cut back, 3 bases at V and 0 bases at J, with 19 bases in the middle. CDR1 and CDR2 from the germline V gene are SGDLS and YYNGEE. The CDR3 has 18 amino acids. In nucleotides, the CDR3 is TGTGCCAGCAGCGCCCAATTTGGACAACCGAGCTCTGGAAACACCATATATTTT. Amino acids: CASSAQFGQPSSGNTIYF.

This clone appeared once. The chain employs TRBV5-1 and TRBJ1-5; 7 bases are a match to TRBD1. The CDR3 sequence is 15 residues long. Germline CDR1 reads SGHRS; CDR2 reads YFSETQ. The trim removed 5 bases at V and 4 bases at J, leaving 9 bases unmatched. CDR3 region: CASRTGTALNQPQHF. The CDR3 DNA is TGCGCCAGCAGGACCGGGACAGCCCTTAATCAGCCCCAGCATTTT.

The rearrangement links TRBV2 to TRBJ2-6; maybe TRBD1 (7 bases). Germline values: CDR1 SNHLY, CDR2 FYNNEI. This CDR3 contains 17 residues. The V gene lost 4 bases and the J gene lost 2 bases, with 15 bases spanning the gap. The CDR3 here is CASSARGTAPGANVLTF. As DNA, the CDR3 is TGTGCCAGCAGTGCCCGGGGGACAGCCCCTGGGGCCAACGTCCTGACTTTC.

The rearrangement links TRBV6-4 to TRBJ2-5; TRBD2 matches at 8 bases. The CDR3 extends over 17 amino acids. V lost 10 bases to trimming and J lost 3 bases; unmatched junction nucleotides: 19. Germline V gene sequence: CDR1 MRHNA, CDR2 SNTAGT. The CDR3 DNA sequence: TGTGCCACCTGCGGGGACACGGGAGGGCCCAAAAAAGAGACCCAGTACTTC. Its translation: CATCGDTGGPKKETQYF.

V is TRBV28 and J is TRBJ1-6; TRBD1 might be the D (5 bases). This CDR3 region has 14 residues. V gave up 7 bases and J gave up 10 bases, with 17 bases separating them. Germline V CDR1 and CDR2: MDHEN, SYDVKM. The CDR3 loop is CASTSPGLGSPLHF. The DNA for the CDR3 is TGTGCCAGCACCAGCCCAGGGTTAGGGTCACCCCTCCACTTT.